A few counts support the clone carrying this TCR beta chain. What it binds is not known. The data originate from a study of cytomegalovirus exposure and HLA in healthy donors. At the level of the study: Clustering assigned approximately 79% of the approximately 370 genotyped donors to the Caucasian-associated ancestry cluster. General observations from the study: Among TCR beta chains, those listed as cytomegalovirus-associated numbered fewer than 200.

The V gene's germline CDR1 is MNHEY and CDR2 SVGAGI. The CDR3 extends over 13 amino acids. Unmatched junction bases numbered 4, after V lost 6 bases and J lost 4 bases. The PCR had 60 Vbeta and 13 Jbeta primers. Sequenced by immunoSEQ multiplex PCR; TCRdb stores in-frame clones only, minus some. Among some 150,000 clones, over 70% were seen once, and the ten largest hold 4.5% to 6%. The chain is built from TRBV6-5 and TRBJ1-1, with TRBD1 matching over 8 bases. The sample comprised PBMCs. This clonotype was obtained from a man aged 25-45 years in good health and CMV-seropositive. The CDR3, as DNA: TGTGCCAGCAGCCTTACAGGGGGCACTGAAGCTTTCTTT. Encoded protein: CASSLTGGTEAFF.